These 5 T cell receptor beta chains share one sample of origin, sequenced in a study of cytomegalovirus exposure and HLA in healthy donors. Vbeta (60) and Jbeta (13) primers were used in the PCR. The protocol was immunoSEQ multiplex PCR, while the TCRdb copy is restricted to in-frame clones and leaves out a portion. The specimen's table records 150,000 to 200,000 clones. Specimen: PBMCs. The origin of the receptors is a man aged 30 to 39 in good health and CMV-seronegative.

V usage is TRBV25-1 and J usage is TRBJ1-5; D gene uncertain. The length of the CDR3 is 12 residues. Germline CDR1 is MGHDK and CDR2 is SYGVNS. V was trimmed by 2 bases and J by 15 bases, leaving 14 bases between them. For the CDR3, the DNA is TGTGCCAGCAGTGAACCAGGCCAAAGCATGCATTTT. It codes for CASSEPGQSMHF.

The rearrangement links TRBV5-4 to TRBJ1-2; 7 bases are shared with TRBD1. The length of the CDR3 is 13 residues. Germline V gene lookup returns CDR1 SGHNT and CDR2 YYREEE (reference sequence). Trimming cost V 4 bases and J 9 bases; bases outside gene matches: 9. Written as DNA, the CDR3 is TGTGCCAGCAGCCCTGGGACAGCCGATCGCTACACCTTC. Translated, it gives CASSPGTADRYTF.

The chain is built from TRBV9 and TRBJ2-2, with TRBD1 matching 7 bases. CDR3 length equals 16 residues. CDR1 is SGDLS, CDR2 YYNGEE, per germline. J was trimmed by 5 bases and V by 4 bases; bases with no gene match: 11. The CDR3 region is CASSLRQGGWTGELFF. CDR3 bases: TGTGCCAGCAGCTTACGACAGGGCGGGTGGACCGGGGAGCTGTTTTTT. Filled out from reference TRBV9 and TRBJ2-2, the complete variable domain reads DSGVTQTPKHLITATGQRVTLRCSPRSGDLSVYWYQQSLDQGLQFLIQYYNGEERAKGNILERFSAQQFPDLHSELNLSSLELGDSALYFCASSLRQGGWTGELFFGEGSRLTVL.

The gene calls are TRBV7-2 and TRBJ1-3; no clear D gene. Trimming removed 5 bases at V and 0 bases at J, with 8 bases between. CDR3 length equals 14 residues. Germline V lookup: CDR1 SGHTA, CDR2 FQGNSA. The CDR3 sequence: CASSPHGSGNTIYF. The CDR3 nucleotides read TGTGCCAGCAGCCCACATGGCTCTGGAAACACCATATATTTT.

The chain uses TRBV5-1 and TRBJ1-1; D remains ambiguous. The CDR3 runs 12 residues. V lost 4 bases and J 1 base, leaving 5 bases between the germline ends. Germline assignment: CDR1 SGHRS and CDR2 YFSETQ. CDR3 loop: CASSTGNTEAFF. CDR3 nucleotide sequence: TGCGCCAGCAGCACGGGGAACACTGAAGCTTTCTTT.